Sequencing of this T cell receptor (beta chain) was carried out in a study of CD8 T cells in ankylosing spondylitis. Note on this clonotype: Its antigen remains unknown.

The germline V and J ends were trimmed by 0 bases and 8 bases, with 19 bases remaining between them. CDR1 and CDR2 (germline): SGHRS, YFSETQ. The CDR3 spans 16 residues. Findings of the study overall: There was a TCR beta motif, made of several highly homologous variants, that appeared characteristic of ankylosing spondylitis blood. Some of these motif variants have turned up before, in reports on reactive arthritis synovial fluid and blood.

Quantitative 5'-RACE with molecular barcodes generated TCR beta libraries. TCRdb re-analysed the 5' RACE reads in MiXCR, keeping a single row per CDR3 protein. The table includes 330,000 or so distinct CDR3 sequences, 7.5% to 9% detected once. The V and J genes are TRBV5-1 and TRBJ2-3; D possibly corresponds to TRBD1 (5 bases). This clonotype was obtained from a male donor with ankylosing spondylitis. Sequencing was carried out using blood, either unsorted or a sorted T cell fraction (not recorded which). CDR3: CASSLGGRVHLSTQYF. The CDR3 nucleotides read TGCGCCAGCAGCTTGGGGGGCAGGGTCCACCTCAGTACGCAGTATTTT.